What follows is one T cell receptor beta chain and its context. In TCRdb, the reads were re-called with MiXCR into one record per CDR3 protein. The sample records about 320,000 distinct CDR3 sequences, 8% to 10% being singletons. The V and J ends lost 5 bases and 11 bases, in that order; junction bases with no gene match: 10. The CDR3 is 13 residues long. These data originate in a study of T cell repertoires in cytomegalovirus infection. The chain employs TRBV12-3 or TRBV12-4 and TRBJ1-1; TRBD1 matches 8 bases. Sequences were obtained from PBMCs. The receptor's source is a human donor in good health (CMV status not recorded). Some clones in this sample may be carry-over from other donors' samples. CDR3 coding DNA: TGTGCCAGCAGTGCTATGACAGGGGTTAGGGCTTTCTTT. This encodes CASSAMTGVRAFF.